This T cell receptor (beta chain) appears in the sequencing data of a study of response to subunit inactivated influenza vaccine. Broader study findings: The study's authors posited that every seasonal influenza vaccination enlists few new T cells.

This clonotype was counted only a few times. Antigen unknown. TCRdb fed the RT-PCR reads into MiXCR, producing one record per CDR3 protein. There are about 580,000 distinct CDR3 sequences in the sample; about 15% occur only once, and 11% lies in the top ten. The CDR3 runs to 14 residues. The germline gives CDR1 SGHTA, CDR2 FQGNSA. Trimming left V 1 base short and J 0 bases short, with 6 bases between. Source: PBMCs from blood, taken about 12 days after vaccination. The chain links TRBV7-2 to TRBJ2-5; D remains ambiguous. The sequence derives from a man aged 50 to 59 who received an inactivated influenza vaccine. The CDR3 region is CASSLDPYQETQYF. In nucleotides, the CDR3 is TGTGCCAGCAGCTTAGATCCGTACCAAGAGACCCAGTACTTC.